This entry features one TCR beta chain sequence. This entry belongs to a study of blood T cell repertoires in COVID-19. The wider study: From T cells, B-cell-depleted T cells, or PBMCs came the material, which was cDNA or gDNA.

The CDR3 length is 15 residues. CDR1 and CDR2 from the germline V gene are SGHNT and YYREEE (reference sequence). The ends were cut back, 4 bases at V and 0 bases at J, with 12 bases in the middle. This table comes from immunoSEQ multiplex PCR, and its TCRdb copy is limited to in-frame clones, with some not included. The sample yields 110,000 to 150,000 clones, 87% seen once. The sample taken for sequencing was PBMCs or T cells enriched from blood (not recorded which). The chain carries TRBV5-4 and TRBJ2-3, with a tentative D call TRBD1 (5 bases). The receptor was derived from a man aged 55-75 years who had recovered from COVID-19. The CDR3 nucleotides are TGTGCCAGCAGCCCAAAGACAGTTAGCACAGATACGCAGTATTTT. This gives the protein CASSPKTVSTDTQYF.